The rows below give T cell receptor beta chains drawn from one sample of a study of graft-versus-host responses after intestinal transplantation. Their antigens remain unidentified. TCRdb's copy holds only in-frame clones and misses some; the assay was immunoSEQ multiplex PCR. The sample lists about 39,000 clones; nearly 95% were seen once. Source: unstimulated CD8+ T cells sorted from spleen or lymph node cells, taken before transplant. These TCRs come from a human donor who was the organ donor for an intestinal transplant. CDR3s include the opening cysteine and the closing phenylalanine or tryptophan. A D gene is named only where the DNA matches it firmly. Size values are once, few and many counts, or a class for expanded clones, and some rows have none.

D gene: TRBD2
V gene: TRBV6-1
clone size: -
J gene: TRBJ2-5
CDR3 length: 14
CDR3 protein: CATHPGGRSETQYF
CDR3 DNA: TGTGCCACCCACCCGGGGGGACGGTCGGAGACCCAGTACTTC

D gene: -
V gene: TRBV30
clone size: -
J gene: TRBJ1-5
CDR3 length: 13
CDR3 protein: CAWSRQDNQPQHF
CDR3 DNA: TGTGCCTGGAGTCGCCAGGACAATCAGCCCCAGCATTTT

D gene: -
V gene: TRBV13
clone size: -
J gene: TRBJ1-4
CDR3 length: 13
CDR3 protein: CASSLGRGEKLFF
CDR3 DNA: TGTGCCAGCAGCTTAGGCAGGGGTGAAAAACTGTTTTTT

D gene: -
V gene: TRBV21-1
clone size: -
J gene: TRBJ1-2
CDR3 length: 15
CDR3 protein: CASSTGTGGATGYTF
CDR3 DNA: TGTGCCAGCAGCACCGGGACAGGGGGCGCGACTGGCTACACCTTC

D gene: -
V gene: TRBV6-5
clone size: -
J gene: TRBJ1-5
CDR3 length: 13
CDR3 protein: CASSYGGSQPQHF
CDR3 DNA: TGTGCCAGCAGTTACGGGGGGAGTCAGCCCCAGCATTTT

D gene: TRBD1
V gene: TRBV11-3
clone size: -
J gene: TRBJ2-1
CDR3 length: 17
CDR3 protein: CASSPTAPGQGSVEQFF
CDR3 DNA: TGTGCCAGCAGCCCAACCGCCCCGGGACAGGGTTCGGTTGAGCAGTTCTTC

D gene: -
V gene: TRBV10-3
clone size: -
J gene: TRBJ2-5
CDR3 length: 15
CDR3 protein: CAISEGRGLQETQYF
CDR3 DNA: TGTGCCATCAGTGAAGGCAGGGGCCTTCAAGAGACCCAGTACTTC

D gene: -
V gene: TRBV5-8
clone size: -
J gene: TRBJ1-5
CDR3 length: 13
CDR3 protein: CASSLAGGQPQHF
CDR3 DNA: TGTGCCAGCAGCTTGGCGGGTGGGCAGCCCCAGCATTTT

D gene: -
V gene: TRBV14
clone size: once
J gene: TRBJ1-2
CDR3 length: 14
CDR3 protein: CASSQDGGPEGYTF
CDR3 DNA: TGTGCCAGCAGCCAAGATGGGGGCCCAGAGGGCTACACCTTC

D gene: -
V gene: TRBV7-9
clone size: -
J gene: TRBJ2-1
CDR3 length: 13
CDR3 protein: CASSLALNNEQFF
CDR3 DNA: TGTGCCAGCAGCTTAGCTCTTAACAATGAGCAGTTCTTC

D gene: -
V gene: TRBV27
clone size: once
J gene: TRBJ1-1
CDR3 length: 13
CDR3 protein: CASSPYMNTEAFF
CDR3 DNA: TGTGCCAGCAGTCCCTACATGAACACTGAAGCTTTCTTT

D gene: -
V gene: TRBV7-2
clone size: -
J gene: TRBJ2-7
CDR3 length: 13
CDR3 protein: CASSLYLSYEQYF
CDR3 DNA: TGTGCCAGCAGCTTATACCTCTCCTACGAGCAGTACTTC

D gene: TRBD1
V gene: TRBV4-3
clone size: -
J gene: TRBJ2-7
CDR3 length: 16
CDR3 protein: CASSQDRTGSSYEQYF
CDR3 DNA: TGCGCCAGCAGCCAAGATCGGACAGGGAGCTCCTACGAGCAGTACTTC

D gene: -
V gene: TRBV30
clone size: -
J gene: TRBJ1-2
CDR3 length: 15
CDR3 protein: CAWNYLPASQDGYTF
CDR3 DNA: TGTGCCTGGAATTATCTTCCTGCTAGCCAGGATGGCTACACCTTC

D gene: TRBD1
V gene: TRBV28
clone size: few
J gene: TRBJ1-3
CDR3 length: 13
CDR3 protein: CASSDRGGNTIYF
CDR3 DNA: TGTGCCAGCAGTGACAGGGGTGGAAACACCATATATTTT

D gene: -
V gene: TRBV7-9
clone size: -
J gene: TRBJ2-1
CDR3 length: 13
CDR3 protein: CASSLVGYNEQFF
CDR3 DNA: TGTGCCAGCAGCTTAGTAGGCTACAATGAGCAGTTCTTC

D gene: -
V gene: TRBV5-1
clone size: -
J gene: TRBJ1-2
CDR3 length: 16
CDR3 protein: CASSPTPGTLPYGYTF
CDR3 DNA: TGCGCCAGCAGTCCAACTCCCGGGACGTTGCCCTATGGCTACACCTTC

D gene: -
V gene: TRBV30
clone size: -
J gene: TRBJ1-1
CDR3 length: 12
CDR3 protein: CAWSVEGPEAFF
CDR3 DNA: TGTGCCTGGAGTGTTGAGGGGCCTGAAGCTTTCTTT

D gene: -
V gene: TRBV7-2
clone size: -
J gene: TRBJ1-2
CDR3 length: 15
CDR3 protein: CASSFGRRANYGYTF
CDR3 DNA: TGTGCCAGCAGCTTTGGACGACGAGCTAACTATGGCTACACCTTC

D gene: -
V gene: TRBV9
clone size: -
J gene: TRBJ1-4
CDR3 length: 19
CDR3 protein: CASSVGLSQGRSSNEKLFF
CDR3 DNA: TGTGCCAGCAGCGTTGGTTTGTCGCAGGGGCGGAGTTCGAATGAAAAACTGTTTTTT

D gene: TRBD1
V gene: TRBV7-9
clone size: -
J gene: TRBJ2-7
CDR3 length: 15
CDR3 protein: CASSSSGQAFYEQYF
CDR3 DNA: TGTGCCAGCAGCTCTTCCGGACAGGCGTTCTACGAGCAGTACTTC

D gene: -
V gene: TRBV19
clone size: -
J gene: TRBJ1-1
CDR3 length: 14
CDR3 protein: CASSPQGPFAEAFF
CDR3 DNA: TGTGCCAGTAGTCCCCAGGGTCCCTTCGCTGAAGCTTTCTTT

D gene: TRBD1
V gene: TRBV27
clone size: -
J gene: TRBJ1-2
CDR3 length: 14
CDR3 protein: CASSLQGANYGYTF
CDR3 DNA: TGTGCCAGCAGTTTGCAGGGGGCAAACTATGGCTACACCTTC

D gene: -
V gene: TRBV30
clone size: -
J gene: TRBJ1-1
CDR3 length: 14
CDR3 protein: CAWSVTYTNTEAFF
CDR3 DNA: TGTGCCTGGAGTGTAACCTATACTAACACTGAAGCTTTCTTT

D gene: -
V gene: TRBV4-3
clone size: -
J gene: TRBJ2-3
CDR3 length: 16
CDR3 protein: CASSQDRLSNTDTQYF
CDR3 DNA: TGCGCCAGCAGCCAAGATCGGCTATCCAACACAGATACGCAGTATTTT

D gene: TRBD1
V gene: TRBV27
clone size: -
J gene: TRBJ1-1
CDR3 length: 15
CDR3 protein: CASSLSDRGHTEAFF
CDR3 DNA: TGTGCCAGCAGTTTATCAGACAGGGGGCACACTGAAGCTTTCTTT

D gene: -
V gene: TRBV11-2
clone size: -
J gene: TRBJ2-1
CDR3 length: 16
CDR3 protein: CASSPHGRSSYNEQFF
CDR3 DNA: TGTGCCAGCAGCCCCCACGGGCGGAGCTCCTACAATGAGCAGTTCTTC

D gene: TRBD1
V gene: TRBV15
clone size: once
J gene: TRBJ1-3
CDR3 length: 22
CDR3 protein: CATSRQPGTGGPPHTPGNTIYF
CDR3 DNA: TGTGCCACCAGCAGACAACCCGGGACAGGGGGTCCGCCTCACACACCTGGAAACACCATATATTTT

D gene: -
V gene: TRBV5-1
clone size: -
J gene: TRBJ1-2
CDR3 length: 13
CDR3 protein: CASSRTEAYGYTF
CDR3 DNA: TGCGCCAGCAGCCGGACGGAGGCTTATGGCTACACCTTC

D gene: TRBD2
V gene: TRBV19
clone size: -
J gene: TRBJ2-1
CDR3 length: 15
CDR3 protein: CASSIDITSGNEQFF
CDR3 DNA: TGTGCCAGTAGTATAGATATAACTAGCGGCAATGAGCAGTTCTTC

D gene: -
V gene: TRBV30
clone size: -
J gene: TRBJ2-7
CDR3 length: 11
CDR3 protein: CAWSDVYEQYF
CDR3 DNA: TGTGCCTGGAGCGACGTGTACGAGCAGTACTTC

D gene: -
V gene: TRBV30
clone size: -
J gene: TRBJ2-1
CDR3 length: 13
CDR3 protein: CAWSADEGYEQFF
CDR3 DNA: TGTGCCTGGAGTGCAGACGAGGGGTATGAGCAGTTCTTC

D gene: -
V gene: TRBV28
clone size: -
J gene: TRBJ2-1
CDR3 length: 13
CDR3 protein: CASGGGDHNEQFF
CDR3 DNA: TGTGCCAGTGGTGGGGGCGATCACAATGAGCAGTTCTTC

D gene: TRBD2
V gene: TRBV4-3
clone size: -
J gene: TRBJ2-7
CDR3 length: 17
CDR3 protein: CASSQDVSRLAPYEQYF
CDR3 DNA: TGCGCCAGCAGCCAAGACGTATCAAGACTAGCACCGTACGAGCAGTACTTC

D gene: -
V gene: TRBV7-3
clone size: -
J gene: TRBJ1-4
CDR3 length: 14
CDR3 protein: CASSPRRGREKLFF
CDR3 DNA: TGTGCCAGCAGCCCGCGACGGGGGCGTGAAAAACTGTTTTTT

D gene: -
V gene: TRBV14
clone size: -
J gene: TRBJ1-5
CDR3 length: 17
CDR3 protein: CASSQVGDTLSNQPQHF
CDR3 DNA: TGTGCCAGCAGCCAAGTTGGGGACACCTTGAGCAATCAGCCCCAGCATTTT

D gene: TRBD2
V gene: TRBV27
clone size: -
J gene: TRBJ2-3
CDR3 length: 16
CDR3 protein: CASSLDSGGATDTQYF
CDR3 DNA: TGTGCCAGCAGTTTGGATAGCGGGGGGGCGACAGATACGCAGTATTTT

D gene: -
V gene: TRBV30
clone size: few
J gene: TRBJ2-7
CDR3 length: 12
CDR3 protein: CAWSVDTYEQYF
CDR3 DNA: TGTGCCTGGAGTGTGGACACCTACGAGCAGTACTTC

D gene: TRBD2
V gene: TRBV19
clone size: -
J gene: TRBJ2-1
CDR3 length: 18
CDR3 protein: CASSPGTSGGSSYNEQFF
CDR3 DNA: TGTGCCAGTAGTCCCGGGACTAGCGGGGGGAGCTCCTACAATGAGCAGTTCTTC

D gene: -
V gene: TRBV5-1
clone size: -
J gene: TRBJ2-1
CDR3 length: 13
CDR3 protein: CASSFPTYNEQFF
CDR3 DNA: TGCGCCAGCAGCTTTCCCACCTACAATGAGCAGTTCTTC

D gene: -
V gene: TRBV30
clone size: -
J gene: TRBJ2-1
CDR3 length: 15
CDR3 protein: CAWSGYGQGHNEQFF
CDR3 DNA: TGTGCCTGGAGTGGCTACGGTCAGGGGCACAATGAGCAGTTCTTC

D gene: -
V gene: TRBV10-3
clone size: -
J gene: TRBJ1-2
CDR3 length: 12
CDR3 protein: CAISGMAYGYTF
CDR3 DNA: TGTGCCATTTCAGGCATGGCCTATGGCTACACCTTC

D gene: TRBD2
V gene: TRBV9
clone size: -
J gene: TRBJ2-5
CDR3 length: 19
CDR3 protein: CASSPHSGGAYGYQETQYF
CDR3 DNA: TGTGCCAGCAGCCCCCATAGCGGGGGGGCCTACGGGTACCAAGAGACCCAGTACTTC

D gene: -
V gene: TRBV6-5
clone size: -
J gene: TRBJ1-4
CDR3 length: 14
CDR3 protein: CASSGGRHREKLFF
CDR3 DNA: TGTGCCAGCAGTGGAGGGCGGCACCGAGAAAAACTGTTTTTT

D gene: -
V gene: TRBV6-6
clone size: -
J gene: TRBJ2-7
CDR3 length: 12
CDR3 protein: CASSKNPYEQYF
CDR3 DNA: TGTGCCAGCAGTAAAAACCCCTACGAGCAGTACTTC

D gene: -
V gene: TRBV27
clone size: -
J gene: TRBJ2-3
CDR3 length: 15
CDR3 protein: CASSFNLGGTDTQYF
CDR3 DNA: TGTGCCAGCAGTTTTAATCTGGGGGGCACAGATACGCAGTATTTT

D gene: TRBD1
V gene: TRBV5-1
clone size: -
J gene: TRBJ1-4
CDR3 length: 14
CDR3 protein: CASSSGQGGEKLFF
CDR3 DNA: TGCGCCAGCAGCTCGGGACAGGGAGGCGAAAAACTGTTTTTT

D gene: -
V gene: TRBV27
clone size: -
J gene: TRBJ2-3
CDR3 length: 13
CDR3 protein: CASSPQTGDTQYF
CDR3 DNA: TGTGCCAGCAGTCCGCAAACAGGGGATACGCAGTATTTT

D gene: -
V gene: TRBV4-3
clone size: -
J gene: TRBJ1-1
CDR3 length: 14
CDR3 protein: CASSQDWDNTEAFF
CDR3 DNA: TGCGCCAGCAGCCAAGATTGGGATAACACTGAAGCTTTCTTT

D gene: TRBD2
V gene: TRBV27
clone size: -
J gene: TRBJ2-1
CDR3 length: 17
CDR3 protein: CASSLYVQRGGLNEQFF
CDR3 DNA: TGTGCCAGCAGTTTATATGTCCAGCGGGGGGGTCTCAATGAGCAGTTCTTC